This is a list of T cell receptor beta chains from one sample in a study of identical twins. Via MiXCR, TCRdb re-called the 5' RACE reads, giving one row per CDR3 protein. Of 1.5 million to 2 million distinct CDR3 sequences listed, around 29% are singletons. Sequencing input: cord blood. These receptors all stem from a newborn girl in good health. The CDR3 runs from the conserved cysteine through the conserved F or W. A D gene is named only where the DNA matches it firmly. Some rows have no size entry. The others give once, few or many, or a class for an expanded clone.

V	D	size	J	CDR3	DNA
TRBV27	NA	NA	TRBJ2-1	CASSLVMAGYYNEQFF	TGTGCCAGCAGTTTAGTGATGGCGGGGTACTACAATGAGCAGTTCTTC
TRBV12-3/TRBV12-4	TRBD2	many	TRBJ2-3	CASSALAGGLTDTQYF	TGTGCCAGCAGTGCCCTAGCGGGGGGGCTTACAGATACGCAGTATTTT
TRBV2	TRBD2	NA	TRBJ2-7	CASRPGLAGVGGYEQYF	TGTGCCAGCAGGCCGGGACTAGCGGGAGTTGGTGGCTACGAGCAGTACTTC
TRBV20-1	TRBD2	NA	TRBJ2-3	CSAPSAGGSDTQYF	TGCAGTGCTCCTTCAGCGGGGGGATCCGATACGCAGTATTTT
TRBV20-1	TRBD1	few	TRBJ2-7	CSAILAGTGYEQYF	TGCAGCGCGATTCTGGCTGGGACAGGCTACGAGCAGTACTTC
TRBV24-1	TRBD1	few	TRBJ2-5	CATSDPGTGWQETQYF	TGTGCCACCAGTGATCCAGGGACAGGGTGGCAAGAGACCCAGTACTTC
TRBV4-2	TRBD2	NA	TRBJ2-3	CASSQVGTAGGWDTQYF	TGTGCCAGCAGCCAAGTGGGTACAGCGGGGGGATGGGATACGCAGTATTTT
TRBV27	NA	few	TRBJ2-1	CASTPKGGVPYNEQFF	TGTGCCAGCACCCCAAAAGGCGGGGTCCCCTACAATGAGCAGTTCTTC
TRBV9	TRBD2	NA	TRBJ2-7	CASSAGTRANEQYF	TGTGCCAGCAGCGCAGGGACTAGAGCCAATGAGCAGTACTTC
TRBV4-1	TRBD2	few	TRBJ2-1	CASSQDRGASGRYNEQFF	TGCGCCAGCAGCCAAGATCGTGGGGCTAGCGGGCGTTACAATGAGCAGTTCTTC
TRBV12-5	NA	NA	TRBJ2-7	CASGLVVRGRVHEQYF	TGTGCTAGTGGTTTGGTGGTCCGTGGCAGGGTTCACGAGCAGTACTTC
TRBV20-1	TRBD2	NA	TRBJ2-3	CSARELAGGRHTQYF	TGCAGTGCTAGAGAACTAGCGGGGGGGCGTCATACGCAGTATTTT
TRBV5-1	NA	NA	TRBJ2-3	CASSLVPVWGPSTDTQYF	TGCGCCAGCAGCTTGGTTCCGGTGTGGGGGCCTAGCACAGATACGCAGTATTTT
TRBV20-1	NA	once	TRBJ2-7	CSASGEQYF	TGCAGTGCAAGCGGTGAGCAGTACTTC
TRBV4-2	NA	few	TRBJ2-1	CASSPTRSPYNEQFF	TGTGCCAGCAGCCCGACTAGATCGCCCTACAATGAGCAGTTCTTC
TRBV16	NA	few	TRBJ2-1	CASSQSGSGDEFF	TGTGCCAGCAGCCAATCGGGCTCCGGGGATGAGTTCTTC
TRBV7-9	NA	few	TRBJ2-4	CASSPIDPILAKNIQYF	TGTGCCAGCAGCCCGATTGATCCCATTTTAGCCAAAAACATTCAGTACTTC
TRBV7-7	NA	once	TRBJ2-1	CASSLPEQFF	TGTGCTAGCAGCTTACCAGAGCAGTTCTTC